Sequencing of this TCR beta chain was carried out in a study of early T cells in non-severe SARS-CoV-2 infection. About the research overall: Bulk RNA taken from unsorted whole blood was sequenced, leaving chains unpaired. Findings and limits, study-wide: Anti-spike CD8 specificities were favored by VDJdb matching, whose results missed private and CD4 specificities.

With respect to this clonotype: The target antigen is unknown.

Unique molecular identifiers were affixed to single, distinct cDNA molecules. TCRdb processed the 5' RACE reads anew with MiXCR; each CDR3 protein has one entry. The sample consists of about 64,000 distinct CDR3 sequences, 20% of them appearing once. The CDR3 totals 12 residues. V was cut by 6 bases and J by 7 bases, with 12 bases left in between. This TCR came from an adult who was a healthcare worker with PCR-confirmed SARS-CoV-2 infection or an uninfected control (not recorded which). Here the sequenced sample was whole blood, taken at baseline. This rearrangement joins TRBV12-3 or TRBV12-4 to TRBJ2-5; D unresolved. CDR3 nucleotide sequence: TGTGCCAGCAGCACCCGAATGGCGACCCAGTACTTC. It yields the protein CASSTRMATQYF.